The rows below give T cell receptor beta chains drawn from one sample of a study of blood T cell repertoires in COVID-19. The method was immunoSEQ multiplex PCR; TCRdb's version includes in-frame clones alone and lacks a portion of them. The sample lists 330,000 or so clones, more than 75% occurring once. The sequenced material came from PBMCs or T cells enriched from blood (not recorded which). These receptors were obtained from a woman aged 30 to 39 who had recovered from COVID-19. CDR3s include the opening cysteine and the closing phenylalanine or tryptophan. Each record gives: V gene, D gene, J gene, clone size, CDR3 DNA, CDR3 protein. A D gene is named only where the DNA matches it firmly. Size values are once, few and many counts, or a class for expanded clones, and some rows have none.

v_call: TRBV11-2; d_call: TRBD2; j_call: TRBJ2-3; clone_size: NA; cdr3_nt: TGTGCCAGCAGCCAACGGACTAGCGACGATACGCAGTATTTT; cdr3_aa: CASSQRTSDDTQYF
v_call: TRBV11-2; d_call: NA; j_call: TRBJ2-3; clone_size: NA; cdr3_nt: TGTGCCAGCAGCTTATCCCCCTCTCTCCCAGCAGATACGCAGTATTTT; cdr3_aa: CASSLSPSLPADTQYF
v_call: TRBV2; d_call: NA; j_call: TRBJ2-3; clone_size: once; cdr3_nt: TGTGCCAGCAGTGCTCTCACAGATACGCAGTATTTT; cdr3_aa: CASSALTDTQYF
v_call: TRBV7-9; d_call: NA; j_call: TRBJ1-6; clone_size: NA; cdr3_nt: TGTGCCAGCAGCCCCGGAACCGGGGATTCACCCCTCCACTTT; cdr3_aa: CASSPGTGDSPLHF
v_call: TRBV12-3/TRBV12-4; d_call: NA; j_call: TRBJ1-1; clone_size: NA; cdr3_nt: TGTGCCAGCAGTCGACAGGAGAACACTGAAGCTTTCTTT; cdr3_aa: CASSRQENTEAFF
v_call: TRBV28; d_call: TRBD1; j_call: TRBJ2-7; clone_size: once; cdr3_nt: TGTGCCAGCAGCACCGGGACAGGGGGAGCCGAGCAGTACTTC; cdr3_aa: CASSTGTGGAEQYF
v_call: TRBV11-2; d_call: NA; j_call: TRBJ2-3; clone_size: NA; cdr3_nt: TGTGCCAGCAGCTTAGCCTGGACAGCTCTCACAGATACGCAGTATTTT; cdr3_aa: CASSLAWTALTDTQYF
v_call: TRBV25-1; d_call: TRBD1; j_call: TRBJ1-2; clone_size: NA; cdr3_nt: TGTGCCAGCAGCCCAGACGGGACAGGGGTCTCTGGCTACACCTTC; cdr3_aa: CASSPDGTGVSGYTF
v_call: TRBV23-1; d_call: NA; j_call: TRBJ1-1; clone_size: NA; cdr3_nt: TGCGCCAGCAGTCAATCGACGGGGTCTGAAGCTTTCTTT; cdr3_aa: CASSQSTGSEAFF
v_call: TRBV27; d_call: TRBD2; j_call: TRBJ2-3; clone_size: NA; cdr3_nt: TGTGCCAGCAGTCCGGGACTAGCGGGGGCCCATACGCAGTATTTT; cdr3_aa: CASSPGLAGAHTQYF
v_call: TRBV24-1; d_call: TRBD1; j_call: TRBJ1-5; clone_size: NA; cdr3_nt: TGTGCCACCAGTGATAACAGACAGGGGGCCAACAATCAGCCCCAGCATTTT; cdr3_aa: CATSDNRQGANNQPQHF
v_call: TRBV27; d_call: NA; j_call: TRBJ2-2; clone_size: NA; cdr3_nt: TGTGCCAGCAGCCAGGGTGAGAACACCGGGGAGCTGTTTTTT; cdr3_aa: CASSQGENTGELFF
v_call: TRBV21-1; d_call: NA; j_call: TRBJ1-1; clone_size: NA; cdr3_nt: TGTGCCAGGGGGGGGACTACAGGGACGAACACTGAAGCTTTCTTT; cdr3_aa: CARGGTTGTNTEAFF
v_call: TRBV29-1; d_call: NA; j_call: TRBJ2-1; clone_size: NA; cdr3_nt: TGCAGCGTTGGGTGGGAGCGTGTCGAGCAGTTCTTC; cdr3_aa: CSVGWERVEQFF
v_call: TRBV5-1; d_call: TRBD2; j_call: TRBJ2-5; clone_size: NA; cdr3_nt: TGCGCCAGCAGCCCCGATCGAAAACTAGCGGGGGCCTCCCATTCGAGGGAGACCCAGTACTTC; cdr3_aa: CASSPDRKLAGASHSRETQYF
v_call: TRBV19; d_call: TRBD2; j_call: TRBJ2-1; clone_size: NA; cdr3_nt: TGTGCCAGTAGTATTGGGGCGGGAGGGTCCTACAATGAGCAGTTCTTC; cdr3_aa: CASSIGAGGSYNEQFF
v_call: TRBV11-1; d_call: TRBD1; j_call: TRBJ2-7; clone_size: once; cdr3_nt: TGTGCCAGCAGCTGGACAGGGAGTTCCTACGAGCAGTACTTC; cdr3_aa: CASSWTGSSYEQYF
v_call: TRBV5-6; d_call: NA; j_call: TRBJ2-1; clone_size: NA; cdr3_nt: TGTGCCAGCAGCTTGGACAGGGTAAATGAGCAGTTCTTC; cdr3_aa: CASSLDRVNEQFF
v_call: TRBV6-4; d_call: TRBD2; j_call: TRBJ2-3; clone_size: NA; cdr3_nt: TGTGCCAGCAGTGACTCAGGGAGGGAGACCCCAGATACGCAGTATTTT; cdr3_aa: CASSDSGRETPDTQYF
v_call: TRBV3-1/TRBV3-2; d_call: NA; j_call: TRBJ2-1; clone_size: once; cdr3_nt: TGTGCCAGCAGTCAAAGCCCACGACAGGCTGAGCAGTTCTTC; cdr3_aa: CASSQSPRQAEQFF
v_call: TRBV19; d_call: NA; j_call: TRBJ1-1; clone_size: NA; cdr3_nt: TGTGCCAGTAGTATCGGCGGAAAAAGGAACACTGAAGCTTTCTTT; cdr3_aa: CASSIGGKRNTEAFF
v_call: TRBV19; d_call: NA; j_call: TRBJ2-5; clone_size: NA; cdr3_nt: TGTGCCAGTAGTATAGGGGGGGGCTCCCCCTCCCTACCAGAGACCCAGTACTTC; cdr3_aa: CASSIGGGSPSLPETQYF
v_call: TRBV5-1; d_call: TRBD2; j_call: TRBJ2-2; clone_size: NA; cdr3_nt: TGCGCCAGCAGCTTGTTCGGGGGGAGATACACCGGGGAGCTGTTTTTT; cdr3_aa: CASSLFGGRYTGELFF
v_call: TRBV6-5; d_call: NA; j_call: TRBJ2-1; clone_size: NA; cdr3_nt: TGTGCCAGCAGTTACGGGGCAGGGGTGAGGAATGAGCAGTTCTTC; cdr3_aa: CASSYGAGVRNEQFF
v_call: TRBV2; d_call: NA; j_call: TRBJ2-3; clone_size: NA; cdr3_nt: TGTGCCAGCAGTACTAGGGTAGATACGCAGTATTTT; cdr3_aa: CASSTRVDTQYF
v_call: TRBV28; d_call: NA; j_call: TRBJ2-1; clone_size: NA; cdr3_nt: TGTGCCAGCAGATCTAGCAGGAATGAGCAGTTCTTC; cdr3_aa: CASRSSRNEQFF
v_call: TRBV25-1; d_call: NA; j_call: TRBJ2-1; clone_size: NA; cdr3_nt: TGTGCCAGCAGTGGGCAGGACTTTGCGGGATACAATGAGCAGTTCTTC; cdr3_aa: CASSGQDFAGYNEQFF
v_call: TRBV3-1/TRBV3-2; d_call: NA; j_call: TRBJ1-2; clone_size: NA; cdr3_nt: TGTGCCAGCAGCCCAACAGGCGCCAGTAGCTATGGCTACACCTTC; cdr3_aa: CASSPTGASSYGYTF
v_call: TRBV4-2; d_call: NA; j_call: TRBJ1-2; clone_size: once; cdr3_nt: TGTGCCAGCAGTACCGGGGGGTATGGGGGCTACACCTTC; cdr3_aa: CASSTGGYGGYTF
v_call: TRBV5-5; d_call: TRBD1; j_call: TRBJ2-7; clone_size: NA; cdr3_nt: TGTGCCAGCAGCTTGCCCACAGGGGGCTCTTTTGACGAGCAGTACTTC; cdr3_aa: CASSLPTGGSFDEQYF
v_call: TRBV12-3/TRBV12-4; d_call: NA; j_call: TRBJ1-5; clone_size: NA; cdr3_nt: TGTGCCAGCAGTTCCGACACCAATCAGCCCCAGCATTTT; cdr3_aa: CASSSDTNQPQHF
v_call: TRBV15; d_call: NA; j_call: TRBJ2-3; clone_size: NA; cdr3_nt: TGTGCCACCAGCAGAGATCCCCGGAGCGGTGACACAGATACGCAGTATTTT; cdr3_aa: CATSRDPRSGDTDTQYF
v_call: TRBV13; d_call: TRBD1; j_call: TRBJ2-5; clone_size: few; cdr3_nt: TGTGCCAGCAGCCCCCGGGACAGGGGGGAAGAGACCCAGTACTTC; cdr3_aa: CASSPRDRGEETQYF
v_call: TRBV5-1; d_call: NA; j_call: TRBJ1-3; clone_size: NA; cdr3_nt: TGCGCCAGCAGCTTGGTTTCGGGTTTCTCTGGAAACACCATATATTTT; cdr3_aa: CASSLVSGFSGNTIYF
v_call: TRBV6-1; d_call: NA; j_call: TRBJ1-5; clone_size: NA; cdr3_nt: TGTGCCAGCAGTGATCCAACGACAGGACTTAGCAATCAGCCCCAGCATTTT; cdr3_aa: CASSDPTTGLSNQPQHF
v_call: TRBV29-1; d_call: TRBD2; j_call: TRBJ2-3; clone_size: NA; cdr3_nt: TGCAGCGTACTAGCGGGAGGAGGGACAGATACGCAGTATTTT; cdr3_aa: CSVLAGGGTDTQYF
v_call: TRBV2; d_call: TRBD2; j_call: TRBJ2-7; clone_size: NA; cdr3_nt: TGTGCCAGCAGTGAAGGAGCGGGGGCGGGGGAGCAGTACTTC; cdr3_aa: CASSEGAGAGEQYF
v_call: TRBV6-8; d_call: NA; j_call: TRBJ2-1; clone_size: NA; cdr3_nt: TGTGCCAGCAGTTACTCGTCAGCGGTGAACTCCTACAATGAGCAGTTCTTC; cdr3_aa: CASSYSSAVNSYNEQFF
v_call: TRBV11-3; d_call: NA; j_call: TRBJ2-1; clone_size: NA; cdr3_nt: TGTGCCAGCAGCTTATTTGGACAGCGGAATGAGCAGTTCTTC; cdr3_aa: CASSLFGQRNEQFF
v_call: TRBV6-5; d_call: TRBD1; j_call: TRBJ2-7; clone_size: NA; cdr3_nt: TGTGCCAGCAGTTACTCCGGGACAGCCTACGAGCAGTACTTC; cdr3_aa: CASSYSGTAYEQYF
v_call: TRBV20-1; d_call: TRBD2; j_call: TRBJ2-7; clone_size: NA; cdr3_nt: TGCAGTGCTAGTCGGGCCAGCGGGACCCGCTACGAGCAGTACTTC; cdr3_aa: CSASRASGTRYEQYF
v_call: TRBV7-6; d_call: NA; j_call: TRBJ1-4; clone_size: NA; cdr3_nt: TGTGCCAGCAGCTTGCAGGGGAATCCTAATGAAAAACTGTTTTTT; cdr3_aa: CASSLQGNPNEKLFF
v_call: TRBV4-1; d_call: TRBD1; j_call: TRBJ1-3; clone_size: NA; cdr3_nt: TGCGCCAGCAGCCATCCCACAGGGGGCTCTGTTGGAAACACCATATATTTT; cdr3_aa: CASSHPTGGSVGNTIYF
v_call: TRBV7-9; d_call: TRBD1; j_call: TRBJ1-4; clone_size: once; cdr3_nt: TGTGCCGGATCTAACAGGGGGTATGAAAAACTGTTTTTT; cdr3_aa: CAGSNRGYEKLFF
v_call: TRBV9; d_call: TRBD1; j_call: TRBJ1-2; clone_size: NA; cdr3_nt: TGTGCCAGCAGCGTCCTCGGGACAGAGCCCGGTGGCTACACCTTC; cdr3_aa: CASSVLGTEPGGYTF
v_call: TRBV2; d_call: NA; j_call: TRBJ1-2; clone_size: once; cdr3_nt: TGTGCCAGCAGGGAACATAACATGGCCCCTAACTATGGCTACACCTTC; cdr3_aa: CASREHNMAPNYGYTF
v_call: TRBV4-1; d_call: TRBD1; j_call: TRBJ2-5; clone_size: NA; cdr3_nt: TGCGCCAGCAGCCAAGTAGGGACAGAAGAGACCCAGTACTTC; cdr3_aa: CASSQVGTEETQYF
v_call: TRBV18; d_call: NA; j_call: TRBJ2-1; clone_size: NA; cdr3_nt: TGTGCCAGCTCACCACGGGGGCTCTACAATGAGCAGTTCTTC; cdr3_aa: CASSPRGLYNEQFF
v_call: TRBV20-1; d_call: NA; j_call: TRBJ2-2; clone_size: few; cdr3_nt: TGCAGTGCTAGTGGCAGGGGGAACACCGGGGAGCTGTTTTTT; cdr3_aa: CSASGRGNTGELFF
v_call: TRBV5-1; d_call: NA; j_call: TRBJ1-2; clone_size: few; cdr3_nt: TGCGCCAGCAGCTTTCAGGAGGATGGCTACACCTTC; cdr3_aa: CASSFQEDGYTF
v_call: TRBV30; d_call: NA; j_call: TRBJ1-5; clone_size: NA; cdr3_nt: TGTGCCTGGAGTCCAAACTTTAATCAGCCCCAGCATTTT; cdr3_aa: CAWSPNFNQPQHF
v_call: TRBV25-1; d_call: NA; j_call: TRBJ1-1; clone_size: NA; cdr3_nt: TGTGCCAGCAGTGAAAGAGGTGCGAACACTGAAGCTTTCTTT; cdr3_aa: CASSERGANTEAFF